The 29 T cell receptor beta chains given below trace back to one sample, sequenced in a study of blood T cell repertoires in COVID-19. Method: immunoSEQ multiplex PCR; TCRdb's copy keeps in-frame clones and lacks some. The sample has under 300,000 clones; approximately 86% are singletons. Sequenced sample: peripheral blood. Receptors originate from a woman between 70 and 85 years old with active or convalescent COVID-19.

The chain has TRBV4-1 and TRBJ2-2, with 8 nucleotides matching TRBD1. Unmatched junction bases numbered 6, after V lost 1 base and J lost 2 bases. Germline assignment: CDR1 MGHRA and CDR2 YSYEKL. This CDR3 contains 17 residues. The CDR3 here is CASSQGPTGANTGELFF. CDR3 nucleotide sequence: TGCGCCAGCAGCCAAGGACCGACAGGGGCTAACACCGGGGAGCTGTTTTTT.

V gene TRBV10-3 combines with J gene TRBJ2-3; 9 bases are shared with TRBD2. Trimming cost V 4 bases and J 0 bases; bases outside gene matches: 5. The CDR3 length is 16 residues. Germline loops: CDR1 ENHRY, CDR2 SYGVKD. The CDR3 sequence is CAISGVAGVSTDTQYF. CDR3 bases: TGTGCCATCAGTGGGGTAGCGGGGGTGAGCACAGATACGCAGTATTTT.

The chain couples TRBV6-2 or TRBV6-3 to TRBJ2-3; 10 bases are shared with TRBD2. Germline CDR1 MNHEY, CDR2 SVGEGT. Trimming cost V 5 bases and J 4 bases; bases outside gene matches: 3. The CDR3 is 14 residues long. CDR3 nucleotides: TGTGCCAGCAGTCACGGACTAGCGGCAGATACGCAGTATTTT. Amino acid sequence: CASSHGLAADTQYF.

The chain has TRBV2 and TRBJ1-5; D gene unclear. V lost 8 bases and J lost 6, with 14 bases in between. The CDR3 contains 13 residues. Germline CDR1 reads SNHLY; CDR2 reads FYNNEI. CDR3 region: CASVRGGGQPQHF. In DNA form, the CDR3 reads TGTGCCAGCGTTCGGGGAGGAGGTCAGCCCCAGCATTTT.

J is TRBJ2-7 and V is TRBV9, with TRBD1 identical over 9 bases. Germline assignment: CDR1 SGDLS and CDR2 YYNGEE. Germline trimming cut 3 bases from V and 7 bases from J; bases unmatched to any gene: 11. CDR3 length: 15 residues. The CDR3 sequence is CASSAWDREKEEQYF. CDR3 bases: TGTGCCAGCAGCGCCTGGGACAGGGAAAAGGAAGAGCAGTACTTC. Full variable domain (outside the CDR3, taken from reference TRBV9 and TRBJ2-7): DSGVTQTPKHLITATGQRVTLRCSPRSGDLSVYWYQQSLDQGLQFLIQYYNGEERAKGNILERFSAQQFPDLHSELNLSSLELGDSALYFCASSAWDREKEEQYFGPGTRLTVT.

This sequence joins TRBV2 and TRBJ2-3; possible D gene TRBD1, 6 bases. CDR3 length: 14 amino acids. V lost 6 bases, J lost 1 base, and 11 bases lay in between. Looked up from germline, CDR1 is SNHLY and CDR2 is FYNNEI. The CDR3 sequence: CASSKPGGTDTQYF. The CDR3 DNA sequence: TGTGCCAGCAGCAAACCAGGGGGCACAGATACGCAGTATTTT.

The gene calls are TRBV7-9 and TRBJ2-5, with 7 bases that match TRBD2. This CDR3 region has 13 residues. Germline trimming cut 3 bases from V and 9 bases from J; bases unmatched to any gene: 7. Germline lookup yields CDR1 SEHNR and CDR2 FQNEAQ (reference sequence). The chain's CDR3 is CASSFSGAEAQYF. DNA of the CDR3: TGTGCCAGCAGCTTCAGCGGGGCCGAGGCCCAGTACTTC.

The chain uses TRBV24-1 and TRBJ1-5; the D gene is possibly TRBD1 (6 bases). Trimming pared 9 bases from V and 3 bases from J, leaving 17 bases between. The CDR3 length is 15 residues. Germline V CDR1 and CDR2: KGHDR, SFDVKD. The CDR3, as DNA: TGTGCCACCGGGGGCAGCGGATCCATCAATCAGCCCCAGCATTTT. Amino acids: CATGGSGSINQPQHF.

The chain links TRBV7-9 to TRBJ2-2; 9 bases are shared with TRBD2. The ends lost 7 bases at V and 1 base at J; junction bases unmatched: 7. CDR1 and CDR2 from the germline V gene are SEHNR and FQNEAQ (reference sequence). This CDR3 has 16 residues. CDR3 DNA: TGTGCCAGCAACCCTAAAGCGGGGGGGAACACCGGGGAGCTGTTTTTT. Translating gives CASNPKAGGNTGELFF.

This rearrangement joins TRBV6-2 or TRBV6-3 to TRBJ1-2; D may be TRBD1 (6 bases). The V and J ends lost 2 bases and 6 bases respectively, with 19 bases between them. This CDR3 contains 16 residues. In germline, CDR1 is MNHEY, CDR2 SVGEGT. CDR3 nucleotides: TGTGCCAGCAGTTACGACGCAGGGGTATTAGGAAATGGCTACACCTTC. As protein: CASSYDAGVLGNGYTF.

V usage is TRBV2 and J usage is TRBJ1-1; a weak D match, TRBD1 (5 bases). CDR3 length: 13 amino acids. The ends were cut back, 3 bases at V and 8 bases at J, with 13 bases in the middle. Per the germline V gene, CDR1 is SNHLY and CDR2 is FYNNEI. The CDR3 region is CASSDVRVREAFF. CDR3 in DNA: TGTGCCAGCAGTGACGTCAGGGTTCGGGAAGCTTTCTTT.

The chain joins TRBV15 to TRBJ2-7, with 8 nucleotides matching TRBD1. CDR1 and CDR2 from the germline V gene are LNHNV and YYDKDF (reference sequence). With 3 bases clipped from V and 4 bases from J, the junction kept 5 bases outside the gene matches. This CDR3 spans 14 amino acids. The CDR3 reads CATSRDRALYEQYF. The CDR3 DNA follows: TGTGCCACCAGCAGGGACAGGGCACTTTACGAGCAGTACTTC. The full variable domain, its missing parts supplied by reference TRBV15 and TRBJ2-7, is DAMVIQNPRYQVTQFGKPVTLSCSQTLNHNVMYWYQQKSSQAPKLLFHYYDKDFNNEADTPDNFQSRRPNTSFCFLDIRSPGLGDTAMYLCATSRDRALYEQYFGPGTRLTVT.

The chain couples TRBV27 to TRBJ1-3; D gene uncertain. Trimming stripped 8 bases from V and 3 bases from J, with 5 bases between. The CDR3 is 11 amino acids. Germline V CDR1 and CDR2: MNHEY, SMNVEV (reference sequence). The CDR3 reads CASSRGNTIYF. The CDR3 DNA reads TGTGCCAGCTCCCGTGGAAACACCATATATTTT.

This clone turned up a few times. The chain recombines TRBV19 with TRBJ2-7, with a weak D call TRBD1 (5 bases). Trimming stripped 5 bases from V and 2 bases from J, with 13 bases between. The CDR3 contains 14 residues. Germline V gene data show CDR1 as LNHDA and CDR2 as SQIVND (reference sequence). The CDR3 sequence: CASSVGVGTYEQYF. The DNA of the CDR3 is TGTGCCAGTAGTGTAGGGGTGGGCACCTACGAGCAGTACTTC.

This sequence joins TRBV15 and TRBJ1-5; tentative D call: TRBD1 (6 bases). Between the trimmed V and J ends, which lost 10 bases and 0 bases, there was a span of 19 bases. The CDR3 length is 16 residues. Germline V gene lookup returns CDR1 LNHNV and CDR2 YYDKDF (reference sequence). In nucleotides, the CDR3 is TGTGCCATCCTAGTAGAGGGGGTGACTAGCAATCAGCCCCAGCATTTT. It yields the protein CAILVEGVTSNQPQHF.

In nucleotides, the CDR3 is TGTGCCATCAGTGAGGGGACAGGGTTAACGGCTGAAGCTTTCTTT. Translation: CAISEGTGLTAEAFF. This chain joins TRBV10-3 and TRBJ1-1; TRBD1 matches at 9 bases. V was clipped by 2 bases and J by 6 bases; unmatched bases: 7. CDR1 and CDR2 (germline): ENHRY, SYGVKD. This CDR3 region has 15 residues.

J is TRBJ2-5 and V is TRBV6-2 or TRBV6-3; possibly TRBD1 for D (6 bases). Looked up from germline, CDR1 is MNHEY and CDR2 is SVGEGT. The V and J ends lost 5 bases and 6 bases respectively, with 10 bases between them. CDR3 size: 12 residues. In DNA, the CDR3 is TGTGCCAGCAGTCAGGGGAAGCAGACCCAGTACTTC. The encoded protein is CASSQGKQTQYF.

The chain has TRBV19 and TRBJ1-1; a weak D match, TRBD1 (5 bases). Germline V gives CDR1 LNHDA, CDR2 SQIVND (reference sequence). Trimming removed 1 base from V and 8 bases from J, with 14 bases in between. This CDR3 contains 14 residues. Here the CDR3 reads CASSIVGRGKEAFF. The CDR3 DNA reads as TGTGCCAGTAGTATAGTAGGGAGGGGTAAGGAAGCTTTCTTT.

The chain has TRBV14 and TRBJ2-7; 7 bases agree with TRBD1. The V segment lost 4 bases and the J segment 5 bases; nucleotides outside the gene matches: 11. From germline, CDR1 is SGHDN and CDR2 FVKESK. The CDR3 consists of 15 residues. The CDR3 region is CASSRIDRVLNEQYF. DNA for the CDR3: TGTGCCAGCAGCCGGATTGACAGGGTCCTGAACGAGCAGTACTTC.

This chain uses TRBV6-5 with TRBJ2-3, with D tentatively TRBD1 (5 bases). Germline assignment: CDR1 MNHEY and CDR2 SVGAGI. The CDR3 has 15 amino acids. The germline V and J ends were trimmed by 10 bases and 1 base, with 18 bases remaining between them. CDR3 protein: CATSLGAHGTDTQYF. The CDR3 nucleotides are TGTGCCACTTCTTTAGGGGCGCACGGCACAGATACGCAGTATTTT.

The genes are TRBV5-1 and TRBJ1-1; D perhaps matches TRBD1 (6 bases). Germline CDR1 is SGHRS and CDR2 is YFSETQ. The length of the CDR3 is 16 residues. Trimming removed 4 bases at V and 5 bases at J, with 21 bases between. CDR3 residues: CASSPTRRGLGTEAFF. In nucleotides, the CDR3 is TGCGCCAGCAGCCCCACCCGCAGGGGATTGGGAACTGAAGCTTTCTTT.

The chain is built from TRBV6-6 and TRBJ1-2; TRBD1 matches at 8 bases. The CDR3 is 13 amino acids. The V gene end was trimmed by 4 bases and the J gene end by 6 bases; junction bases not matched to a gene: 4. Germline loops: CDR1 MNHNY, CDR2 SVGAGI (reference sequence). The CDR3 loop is CASSSTGVNGYTF. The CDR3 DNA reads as TGTGCCAGCAGTTCGACAGGGGTGAATGGCTACACCTTC.

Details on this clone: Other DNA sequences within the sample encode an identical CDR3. In DNA form, the CDR3 reads TGTGCCAGCAGCCTCACAGGGAACACTGAAGCTTTCTTT. This encodes CASSLTGNTEAFF. This chain connects TRBV6-5 to TRBJ1-1, with D possibly matching TRBD1 (5 bases). Germline loops: CDR1 MNHEY, CDR2 SVGAGI. The V gene lost 6 bases and the J gene lost 1 base, with 9 bases spanning the gap. This CDR3 is built from 13 residues.

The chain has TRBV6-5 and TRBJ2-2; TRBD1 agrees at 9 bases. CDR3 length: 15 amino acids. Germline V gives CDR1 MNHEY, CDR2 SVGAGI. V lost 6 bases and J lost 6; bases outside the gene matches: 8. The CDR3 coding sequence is TGTGCCAGCAGAAGGGGACAGGGAAGGGCCGGGGAGCTGTTTTTT. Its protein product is CASRRGQGRAGELFF.

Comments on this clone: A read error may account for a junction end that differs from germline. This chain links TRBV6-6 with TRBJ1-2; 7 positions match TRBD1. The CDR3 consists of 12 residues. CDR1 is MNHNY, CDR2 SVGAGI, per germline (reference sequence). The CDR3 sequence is CASSPDRARPDF. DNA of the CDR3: TGTGCCAGCAGTCCCGACAGGGCCCGCCCAGACTTC.

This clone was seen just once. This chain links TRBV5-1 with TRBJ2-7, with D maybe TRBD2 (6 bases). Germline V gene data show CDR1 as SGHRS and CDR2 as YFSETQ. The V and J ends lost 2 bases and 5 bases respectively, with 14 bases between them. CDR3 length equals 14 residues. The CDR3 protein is CASSLLVAGNEQYF. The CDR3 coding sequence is TGCGCCAGCAGCTTACTGGTGGCGGGAAACGAGCAGTACTTC.

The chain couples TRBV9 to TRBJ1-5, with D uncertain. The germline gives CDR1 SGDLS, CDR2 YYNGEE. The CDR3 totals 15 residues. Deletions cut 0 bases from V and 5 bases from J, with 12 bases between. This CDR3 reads CASSVEYGVDQPQHF. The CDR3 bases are TGTGCCAGCAGCGTAGAATACGGGGTAGATCAGCCCCAGCATTTT. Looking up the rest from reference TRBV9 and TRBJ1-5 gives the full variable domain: DSGVTQTPKHLITATGQRVTLRCSPRSGDLSVYWYQQSLDQGLQFLIQYYNGEERAKGNILERFSAQQFPDLHSELNLSSLELGDSALYFCASSVEYGVDQPQHFGDGTRLSIL.

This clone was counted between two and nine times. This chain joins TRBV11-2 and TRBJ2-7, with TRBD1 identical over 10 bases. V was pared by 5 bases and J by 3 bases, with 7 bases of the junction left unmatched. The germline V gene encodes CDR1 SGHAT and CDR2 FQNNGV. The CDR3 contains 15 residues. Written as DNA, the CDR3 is TGTGCCAGCAGCCGCCTAAGGACAGGGGGCTACGAGCAGTACTTC. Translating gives CASSRLRTGGYEQYF.

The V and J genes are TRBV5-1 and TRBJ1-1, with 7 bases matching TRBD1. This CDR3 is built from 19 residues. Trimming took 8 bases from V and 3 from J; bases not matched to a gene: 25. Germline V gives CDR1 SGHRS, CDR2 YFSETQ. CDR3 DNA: TGCGCCAGTGATATGTTACCACCGACAGGGATCCATCGGTACACTGAAGCTTTCTTT. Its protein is CASDMLPPTGIHRYTEAFF.